A selection of T cell receptor beta chains follows, all from one sample in a study of beta chain features in type 1 diabetes. Assay: immunoSEQ multiplex PCR; the TCRdb copy retains only in-frame clones and omits some. The sample shows 85,000 to 110,000 clones, around 30% of them seen only once. The material sequenced was central memory CD4+ T cells from blood. The receptors were sampled from a woman aged 18-35 years with type 1 diabetes. Both conserved end residues are part of each CDR3. A D gene is named only where the DNA matches it firmly. Size is omitted from some rows. Given values are once, few, many or a class for expanded clones.

size,D,J,V,DNA,CDR3
few,NA,TRBJ2-1,TRBV7-9,TGTGCCAGCAGCTCCAGATCCTACAATGAGCAGTTCTTC,CASSSRSYNEQFF
NA,NA,TRBJ2-6,TRBV6-1,TGTGCCAGCAGTGAAGCAGGGGCTGGGCGTTCTGGGGCCAACGTCCTGACTTTC,CASSEAGAGRSGANVLTF
NA,NA,TRBJ2-3,TRBV2,TGTGCCAGCACTTTTGCCCTATCTACGCAGTATTTT,CASTFALSTQYF
NA,TRBD1,TRBJ1-2,TRBV29-1,TGCAGCGTTGAGGGCAGGGGGCTAGACTATGGCTACACCTTC,CSVEGRGLDYGYTF
NA,NA,TRBJ1-1,TRBV16,TGTGCCAGCAGCCCCCTCGAGTGGGTAGAGGACACTGAAGCTTTCTTT,CASSPLEWVEDTEAFF
few,NA,TRBJ2-5,TRBV5-1,TGCGCCAGCAGCGTGAACACGGGGTCAGAGACCCAGTACTTC,CASSVNTGSETQYF
NA,NA,TRBJ2-7,TRBV2,TGTGCCAGCAGTCAGAGGCCCTACGAGCAGTACTTC,CASSQRPYEQYF
few,TRBD2,TRBJ2-7,TRBV6-5,TGTGCCAGCAGCGGACTAGCGGGAGGGCGTCACGAGCAGTACTTC,CASSGLAGGRHEQYF
few,TRBD1,TRBJ1-2,TRBV18,TGTGCCAGCTCACCACGGTATCGGGACAGACCTCTATATGGCTACACCTTC,CASSPRYRDRPLYGYTF
NA,NA,TRBJ2-1,TRBV6-5,TGTGCCAGCAGACCCCCCGGGGGAAATGAGCAGTTCTTC,CASRPPGGNEQFF
NA,TRBD2,TRBJ2-1,TRBV5-5,TGCGCCAGCAGCCTCAAAGCGGGAGGGGGCAATGAGCAGTTCTTC,CASSLKAGGGNEQFF
NA,NA,TRBJ2-3,TRBV18,TGTGCCAGCTCACCAATTTCTGATACGCAGTATTTT,CASSPISDTQYF
NA,TRBD1,TRBJ1-1,TRBV5-1,TGCGCCAGCAGCGTCGGACAGGCGAACACTGAAGCTTTCTTT,CASSVGQANTEAFF
few,TRBD2,TRBJ2-1,TRBV2,TGTGCCAGCAGTTCGGTAGCGGGTCGTCGGGATGAGCAGTTCTTC,CASSSVAGRRDEQFF
few,NA,TRBJ2-5,TRBV5-1,TGCGCCAGCAGCCTGGGACGGGGGAGCGAGACCCAGTACTTC,CASSLGRGSETQYF
NA,TRBD2,TRBJ2-1,TRBV19,TGTGCCAGTAGTATGGACCCAGCGGGAGGTCGGGAGGAGCAGTTCTTC,CASSMDPAGGREEQFF
NA,NA,TRBJ2-5,TRBV18,TGTGCCAGCTCACAGGAGCGCCAAGAGACCCAGTACTTC,CASSQERQETQYF
NA,TRBD2,TRBJ2-1,TRBV9,TGTGCCAGCAGCGGAGGGGCCAGCGGGAGTACCTACAATGAGCAGTTCTTC,CASSGGASGSTYNEQFF
NA,TRBD1,TRBJ2-5,TRBV4-2,TGTGCCAGCAGCCAAACTTCCGGGACAGGCCCAGAGACCCAGTACTTC,CASSQTSGTGPETQYF
few,TRBD2,TRBJ2-3,TRBV5-1,TGCGCCAGCAGCTTGGGCGGGAGGAGCACAGATACGCAGTATTTT,CASSLGGRSTDTQYF
NA,TRBD2,TRBJ2-1,TRBV5-1,TGCGCCAGCAGCACTAGCGGGAGGGCCGAGTACAATGAGCAGTTCTTC,CASSTSGRAEYNEQFF
few,NA,TRBJ2-3,TRBV7-3,TGTGCCAGCAGCTTAAGGGGGCAGGCAGATACGCAGTATTTT,CASSLRGQADTQYF
NA,TRBD1,TRBJ1-4,TRBV5-6,TGTGCCAGCAGCTTAACCGGGACAGGGGGTGAAAAACTGTTTTTT,CASSLTGTGGEKLFF
NA,TRBD1,TRBJ1-5,TRBV19,TGTGCCAGTAGTATAGGTGGGACAGGGGGTGTGGAGCCCCAGCATTTT,CASSIGGTGGVEPQHF
few,TRBD1,TRBJ2-7,TRBV18,TGTGCCAGCTCATCAGTTTTACCGGGACAGGGACTCAACGAGCAGTACTTC,CASSSVLPGQGLNEQYF
few,TRBD2,TRBJ2-1,TRBV5-4,TGTGCCAGCAGCTTGGGGCAGGCCGGCGGGGGTTACAATGAGCAGTTCTTC,CASSLGQAGGGYNEQFF
NA,NA,TRBJ2-5,TRBV11-2,TGTGCCAGCAGCTTAGAGGCAGGGGTGTACCAAGAGACCCAGTACTTC,CASSLEAGVYQETQYF
few,NA,TRBJ1-2,TRBV10-2,TGCGCCAGCAGGGAATTGCTTCCGGGGAACTATGGCTACACCTTC,CASRELLPGNYGYTF
few,NA,TRBJ2-1,TRBV5-5,TGTGCCAGCAGCTTGGGACAGCACAATGAGCAGTTCTTC,CASSLGQHNEQFF
NA,TRBD1,TRBJ2-2,TRBV7-9,TGTGCCAGCAGCTTCACTCCGGGACAGAAGAACACCGGGGAGCTGTTTTTT,CASSFTPGQKNTGELFF
few,TRBD1,TRBJ1-5,TRBV28,TGTGCCAGCAGTTATAGACAGGGGAGTGATCAGCCCCAGCATTTT,CASSYRQGSDQPQHF
NA,NA,TRBJ2-2,TRBV11-3,TGTGCCAGCAGCTTTGACAGGAGTACCGGGGAGCTGTTTTTT,CASSFDRSTGELFF
few,NA,TRBJ1-5,TRBV11-2,TGTGCCAGCAGCTTAGGGTTTGAGCAGCCCCAGCATTTT,CASSLGFEQPQHF
NA,TRBD1,TRBJ1-2,TRBV2,TGTGCCAGCATAGGGGACAGGGCGGAGTGGTGGGGCTACACCTTC,CASIGDRAEWWGYTF
few,NA,TRBJ2-2,TRBV6-5,TGTGCCAGCAGTTACCAAAGGAGCACCGGGGAGCTGTTTTTT,CASSYQRSTGELFF
NA,TRBD1,TRBJ1-2,TRBV28,TGTGCCAGCAGAGTACCGGGACAGGGGTCCGAAAACTATGGCTACACCTTC,CASRVPGQGSENYGYTF
NA,TRBD1,TRBJ2-1,TRBV15,TGTGCCACCAGCGGTACAGGGGGCTTGTCCTACAATGAGCAGTTCTTC,CATSGTGGLSYNEQFF
few,NA,TRBJ1-1,TRBV11-2,TGTGCCAGCAGCTTAGATGTATCCACTGAAGCTTTCTTT,CASSLDVSTEAFF
once,NA,TRBJ1-1,TRBV28,TGTGCCAGCAGTTTACGGGAGAACACTGAAGCTTTCTTT,CASSLRENTEAFF
NA,TRBD2,TRBJ2-3,TRBV27,TGTGCCAGCAGTCCCCAGCCCCCGCTAGCGGGAGCGAGGGATACGCAGTATTTT,CASSPQPPLAGARDTQYF
NA,TRBD2,TRBJ2-1,TRBV2,TGTGCCAGCAGTGGGACTAGCGGCAATGAGCAGTTCTTC,CASSGTSGNEQFF
NA,TRBD1,TRBJ1-5,TRBV7-9,TGTGCCAGCAGCCCAGGGACAGGGGAAAACAATCAGCCCCAGCATTTT,CASSPGTGENNQPQHF
NA,TRBD1,TRBJ1-1,TRBV4-3,TGCGCCAGCAGCCAAGATCCACAGGGGGCCAACACTGAAGCTTTCTTT,CASSQDPQGANTEAFF
NA,NA,TRBJ1-1,TRBV5-1,TGCGCCAGCAGCTGGGACTGGAACACTGAAGCTTTCTTT,CASSWDWNTEAFF
NA,TRBD2,TRBJ2-3,TRBV2,TGTGCCAGCAGTGACCCTAGCGGGAGGGGTGCAGATACGCAGTATTTT,CASSDPSGRGADTQYF
few,TRBD2,TRBJ2-1,TRBV28,TGTGCCAGCAGTTCCCCCAGCGGGAGGAGGTACAATGAGCAGTTCTTC,CASSSPSGRRYNEQFF